This T cell receptor (beta chain) derives from a study of identical twins. Study-level results: Fewer insertions characterized abundant cord blood beta clonotypes, whereas memory repertoires showed none. Conclusions leaned on cross-sectional statistical analysis and did not track the same donors over time. Out-of-frame TCR alpha sharing in monozygotic twins exceeded recombination model predictions.

A universal primer site was added by template switching, and unique molecular identifiers were carried by the cDNA. TCRdb re-called the 5' RACE reads with MiXCR, one entry per CDR3 protein. The profile shows roughly 710,000 distinct CDR3 sequences, roughly 6% of them singletons. Germline V gives CDR1 ENHRY, CDR2 SYGVKD. V dropped 9 bases and J dropped 0 bases, with 9 bases sitting between them. The CDR3 is 13 residues long. The table lists this clonotype with many counts. No antigen is known for it. The TCR comes from a man aged 18-30 years in good health. Sequencing input: naive T cells sorted from blood. V is TRBV10-3 and J is TRBJ2-1, with no clear D. Here the CDR3 reads CAMADGSYNEQFF. The CDR3 DNA follows: TGTGCCATGGCTGATGGCTCCTACAATGAGCAGTTCTTC.